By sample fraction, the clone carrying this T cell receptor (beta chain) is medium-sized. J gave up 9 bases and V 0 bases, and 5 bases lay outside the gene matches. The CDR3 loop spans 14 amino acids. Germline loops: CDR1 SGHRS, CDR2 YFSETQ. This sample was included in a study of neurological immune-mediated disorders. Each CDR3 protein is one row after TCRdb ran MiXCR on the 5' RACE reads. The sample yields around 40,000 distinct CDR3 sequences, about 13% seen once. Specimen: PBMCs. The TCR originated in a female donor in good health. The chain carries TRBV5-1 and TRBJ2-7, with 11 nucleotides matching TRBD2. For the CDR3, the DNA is TGCGCCAGCAGCTTGGAGCTAGCGGGAGGATGGCAGTACTTC. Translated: CASSLELAGGWQYF.